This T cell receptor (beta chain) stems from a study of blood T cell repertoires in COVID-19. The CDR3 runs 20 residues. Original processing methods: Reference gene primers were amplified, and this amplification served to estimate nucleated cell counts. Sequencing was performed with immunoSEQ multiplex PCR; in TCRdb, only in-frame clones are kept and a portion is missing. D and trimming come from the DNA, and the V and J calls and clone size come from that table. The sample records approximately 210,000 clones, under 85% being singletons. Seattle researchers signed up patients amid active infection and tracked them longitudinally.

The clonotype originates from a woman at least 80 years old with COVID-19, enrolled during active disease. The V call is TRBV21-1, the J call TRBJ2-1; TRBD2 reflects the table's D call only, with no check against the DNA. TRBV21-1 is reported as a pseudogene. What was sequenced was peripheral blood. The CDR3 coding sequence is TGTGCCAGCAGCAAACGGGATACACTTAGGTTGTCTGACTCCTACAATGAGCAGTTCTTC. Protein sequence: CASSKRDTLRLSDSYNEQFF.